A single sample is the source of the 19 T cell receptor beta chains below, sequenced in a study of blood T cell repertoires in COVID-19 (dated by TCRdb to 2020 to 2021). Libraries were prepared through the immunoSEQ multiplex PCR assay. In its TCRdb copy, this immuneACCESS table keeps in-frame sequences only and misses some clones. Where compared with another copy, unresolved V genes explain less than half of these, and the others have no known cause. The sample table holds about 210,000 clones, of which under 90% were seen once. Of the sample, roughly 7.6% is held by the ten largest clones. Material for sequencing was peripheral blood. The receptors were sampled from a woman of 80 years or more with COVID-19, enrolled during active disease.

This chain joins TRBV5-6 and TRBJ2-1; TRBD2 might be the D (5 bases). The V gene's germline CDR1 is SGHDT and CDR2 YYEEEE. Trimming shortened V by 6 bases and J by 0 bases, and 10 bases separated the two germline ends. The CDR3 is made up of 14 amino acids. The CDR3 loop is CASTDGISYNEQFF. The CDR3 DNA follows: TGTGCCAGCACCGACGGGATCTCCTACAATGAGCAGTTCTTC. The entire variable domain, with the rest obtained from reference TRBV5-6 and TRBJ2-1, is as follows: DAGVTQSPTHLIKTRGQQVTLRCSPKSGHDTVSWYQQALGQGPQFIFQYYEEEERQRGNFPDRFSGHQFPNYSSELNVNALLLGDSALYLCASTDGISYNEQFFGPGTRLTVL.

This clone has just a few counts. The chain couples TRBV7-9 to TRBJ2-5; D not resolved. The ends were cut back, 2 bases at V and 0 bases at J, with 7 bases in the middle. Germline V gene data show CDR1 as SEHNR and CDR2 as FQNEAQ (reference sequence). This CDR3 has 14 amino acids. CDR3 DNA sequence: TGTGCCAGCAGCTTACTACAGAACCAAGAGACCCAGTACTTC. Translating gives CASSLLQNQETQYF.

The rearrangement links TRBV4-1 to TRBJ2-1; TRBD2 is a possible D gene (6 bases). V gave up 4 bases and J gave up 0 bases, with 16 bases separating them. Germline V gene sequence: CDR1 MGHRA, CDR2 YSYEKL. This CDR3 contains 17 residues. CDR3 nucleotides: TGCGCCAGCAGCCCCTCCGGAGGGCAAAGCTCCTACAATGAGCAGTTCTTC. Its translation: CASSPSGGQSSYNEQFF.

The rearrangement uses TRBV6-5 and TRBJ1-2; D might be TRBD1 (5 bases). Per the germline V gene, CDR1 is MNHEY and CDR2 is SVGAGI. V gave up 8 bases and J gave up 7 bases, with 14 bases separating them. This CDR3 contains 12 residues. The CDR3 sequence is CASRPGSGGYTF. CDR3 coding DNA: TGTGCCAGCCGCCCAGGGTCTGGTGGCTACACCTTC.

This rearrangement joins TRBV4-1 to TRBJ2-7; D is undetermined. V gave up 5 bases and J gave up 5 bases, with 28 bases separating them. Germline V CDR1 and CDR2: MGHRA, YSYEKL. This CDR3 contains 18 residues. This chain's CDR3 is CASSRISGRPSPMDEQYF. As DNA, the CDR3 is TGCGCCAGCAGCAGGATTTCTGGGCGACCGTCTCCGATGGACGAGCAGTACTTC.

The chain uses TRBV29-1 and TRBJ2-5; D perhaps matches TRBD2 (5 bases). Per germline, CDR1 SQVTM and CDR2 ANQGSEA. Trimming removed 4 bases from V and 1 base from J, with 13 bases in between. The length of the CDR3 is 14 residues. CDR3 sequence (DNA): TGCAGCGTTGGTCGGGGAACCGGCCAAGAGACCCAGTACTTC. Its translation: CSVGRGTGQETQYF.

The chain couples TRBV11-2 to TRBJ2-1; the D gene is possibly TRBD1 (5 bases). This CDR3 has 14 amino acids. Trimming shortened V by 0 bases and J by 12 bases, and 15 bases separated the two germline ends. Per the germline V gene, CDR1 is SGHAT and CDR2 is FQNNGV. The CDR3: CASSLERQGRGQFF. The CDR3 nucleotides read TGTGCCAGCAGCTTAGAAAGGCAGGGTCGTGGGCAGTTCTTC.

The chain recombines TRBV19 with TRBJ1-2, with TRBD1 as a possible D gene (5 bases). CDR3 length: 13 amino acids. CDR1 and CDR2 from the germline V gene are LNHDA and SQIVND (reference sequence). Trimming took off 5 bases at V and 2 bases at J, with 9 bases between the two ends. This CDR3 reads CASSLQANYGYTF. In DNA, the CDR3 is TGTGCCAGTAGTCTACAGGCGAACTATGGCTACACCTTC.

The chain joins TRBV7-9 to TRBJ2-1; D possibly corresponds to TRBD2 (5 bases). The ends were cut back, 6 bases at V and 2 bases at J, with 14 bases in the middle. This CDR3 region has 15 residues. Germline V CDR1 and CDR2: SEHNR, FQNEAQ (reference sequence). CDR3 residues: CASSPTSPTYNEQFF. CDR3 DNA: TGTGCCAGCAGTCCTACTAGTCCCACCTACAATGAGCAGTTCTTC.

V is TRBV4-2 and J is TRBJ2-2; D gene ambiguous. Looked up from germline, CDR1 is LGHNA and CDR2 is YNFKEQ. V was pared by 0 bases and J by 3 bases, with 14 bases between. The CDR3 is 17 residues long. CDR3 DNA: TGTGCCAGCAGCCAAGATCTTGCTGGCCCTGACACCGGGGAGCTGTTTTTT. This codes for CASSQDLAGPDTGELFF.

This clone occurred a few times. The rearrangement links TRBV19 to TRBJ1-5; possible D gene TRBD1, 5 bases. CDR3 size: 15 residues. CDR1 is LNHDA, CDR2 SQIVND, per germline (reference sequence). V lost 4 bases and J 2 bases, leaving 12 bases between the germline ends. CDR3 sequence: CASSREDSGNQPQHF. The CDR3 DNA is TGTGCCAGTAGTAGGGAAGACAGCGGCAATCAGCCCCAGCATTTT.

The chain combines TRBV10-3 with TRBJ2-5; D may be TRBD1 (6 bases). Germline values: CDR1 ENHRY, CDR2 SYGVKD. This CDR3 has 13 residues. The ends were cut back, 5 bases at V and 4 bases at J, with 11 bases in the middle. The CDR3 sequence is CAISTGQRETQYF. Written as DNA, the CDR3 is TGTGCCATCAGTACAGGGCAACGAGAGACCCAGTACTTC.

This chain connects TRBV28 to TRBJ1-3; D gene unclear. The CDR3 is 12 amino acids. Germline V CDR1 and CDR2: MDHEN, SYDVKM. V gave up 8 bases and J gave up 0 bases, with 5 bases separating them. CDR3 nucleotides: TGTGCCAGCTCAGGCTCTGGAAACACCATATATTTT. It is translated as CASSGSGNTIYF.

The chain links TRBV7-9 to TRBJ2-1; TRBD2 matches at 15 bases. Germline assignment: CDR1 SEHNR and CDR2 FQNEAQ (reference sequence). The CDR3 is made up of 16 amino acids. The trim removed 5 bases at V and 6 bases at J, leaving 5 bases unmatched. The CDR3 DNA sequence: TGTGCCAGCAGCAAATGGACTAGCGGGAGGGGCAATGAGCAGTTCTTC. This codes for CASSKWTSGRGNEQFF. Complete variable domain (other parts from reference TRBV7-9 and TRBJ2-1): DTGVSQNPRHKITKRGQNVTFRCDPISEHNRLYWYRQTLGQGPEFLTYFQNEAQLEKSRLLSDRFSAERPKGSFSTLEIQRTEQGDSAMYLCASSKWTSGRGNEQFFGPGTRLTVL.

This clone appeared a single time. The chain has TRBV5-5 and TRBJ2-3; tentative D call: TRBD1 (6 bases). The CDR3 sequence is 15 residues long. CDR1 SGHKS and CDR2 YYEKEE come from the germline V gene (reference sequence). Trimming cost V 2 bases and J 0 bases, with 10 bases left between them. The CDR3 protein is CASSLGQRSTDTQYF. CDR3 nucleotide sequence: TGTGCCAGCAGCTTAGGACAGCGTAGCACAGATACGCAGTATTTT.

The chain employs TRBV29-1 and TRBJ2-1, with 8 bases lining up with TRBD2. This CDR3 is built from 11 residues. The trim removed 7 bases at V and 10 bases at J, leaving 6 bases unmatched. The germline gives CDR1 SQVTM, CDR2 ANQGSEA. The CDR3 sequence: CSAGGVGEQFF. CDR3 DNA: TGCAGCGCGGGAGGGGTTGGGGAGCAGTTCTTC.

This chain links TRBV4-2 with TRBJ2-1; D may be TRBD1 (5 bases). CDR3 length: 15 residues. Germline V gives CDR1 LGHNA, CDR2 YNFKEQ. The ends were cut back, 1 base at V and 7 bases at J, with 14 bases in the middle. For the CDR3, the DNA is TGTGCCAGCAGCCAAGGTGACTTCTCAGGGAATGAGCAGTTCTTC. Translation gives CASSQGDFSGNEQFF.

CDR3 nucleotide sequence: TGTGCCAGCAGCTACAGGGTGCTTTCACCCCTCCACTTT. Translated: CASSYRVLSPLHF. The chain employs TRBV28 and TRBJ1-6, with D possibly being TRBD1 (6 bases). Germline assignment: CDR1 MDHEN and CDR2 SYDVKM. The CDR3 spans 13 residues. Trimming left V 6 bases short and J 9 bases short, with 12 bases between.

The chain combines TRBV19 with TRBJ1-2, with D uncertain. The CDR3 totals 13 residues. V lost 1 base to trimming and J lost 8 bases, with 11 bases between them. Germline V gene sequence: CDR1 LNHDA, CDR2 SQIVND (reference sequence). CDR3 coding DNA: TGTGCCAGTAGTATAGCGATTAACTGGGGCTACACCTTC. This gives the protein CASSIAINWGYTF.